Following are 32 T cell receptor beta chains from one sample sequenced in a study of STAT5B mutations in CD4+ large granular lymphocyte leukemia. TCRdb's table, derived via immunoSEQ multiplex PCR, lists solely in-frame clones and lacks some. This sample has approximately 39,000 clones, with over 75% found just once. Specimen: CD4+ T cells from blood buffy coats. Receptors were obtained from a human donor in good health.

This CDR3 reads CASSIRGRTGELFF. Written as DNA, the CDR3 is TGTGCCAGTAGTATAAGGGGCCGCACCGGGGAGCTGTTTTTT. This chain uses TRBV19 with TRBJ2-2, with a tentative D call TRBD1 (5 bases). Germline V gives CDR1 LNHDA, CDR2 SQIVND (reference sequence). The length of the CDR3 is 14 residues. Trimming pared 2 bases from V and 4 bases from J, leaving 8 bases between.

The chain recombines TRBV7-3 with TRBJ2-5; possibly TRBD2 for D (5 bases). V was pared by 5 bases and J by 5 bases, with 12 bases between. The CDR3 has 13 amino acids. Germline values: CDR1 SGHTA, CDR2 FQGTGA. The CDR3 region is CASSQTRDETQYF. Here the CDR3 DNA reads TGTGCCAGCAGCCAAACTAGAGATGAGACCCAGTACTTC.

The chain links TRBV18 to TRBJ2-1; no definite D call. The CDR3 runs 13 residues. CDR1 is KGHSH, CDR2 LQKENI, per germline. Deletions cut 3 bases from V and 4 bases from J, with 7 bases between. CDR3 sequence (DNA): TGTGCCAGCTCACCCGTCCTATACAATGAGCAGTTCTTC. Amino acid sequence: CASSPVLYNEQFF.

This clone was observed a handful of times. This chain joins TRBV10-2 and TRBJ1-1; D call uncertain. Deletions cut 6 bases from V and 1 base from J, with 9 bases between. Germline V gives CDR1 WSHSY, CDR2 SAAADI. The CDR3 spans 13 residues. In nucleotides, the CDR3 is TGCGCCAGCAGCCGAGCAGAGAACACTGAAGCTTTCTTT. Translated: CASSRAENTEAFF.

The V gene is TRBV4-1, the J gene TRBJ2-7; 14 nucleotides line up with TRBD2. Germline assignment: CDR1 MGHRA and CDR2 YSYEKL. The CDR3 is 16 amino acids. V lost 1 base to trimming and J lost 7 bases; unmatched junction nucleotides: 6. The CDR3 nucleotides read TGCGCCAGCAGCCAAGCCGCGACTAGCGGGAGGGAAGAGCAGTACTTC. This codes for CASSQAATSGREEQYF.

The V call is TRBV7-3, the J call TRBJ2-1; TRBD1 matches 9 bases. In germline, CDR1 is SGHTA, CDR2 FQGTGA. The ends lost 5 bases at V and 5 bases at J; junction bases unmatched: 4. The CDR3 spans 14 residues. The CDR3 sequence is CASSQGQGNNEQFF. The CDR3 nucleotides read TGTGCCAGCAGCCAGGGACAGGGAAACAATGAGCAGTTCTTC.

The chain joins TRBV4-2 to TRBJ2-1; the D is unclear. V lost 4 bases and J 0 bases, leaving 10 bases between the germline ends. The CDR3 length is 15 residues. Germline CDR1 LGHNA, CDR2 YNFKEQ. CDR3 loop: CASSPSKSSYNEQFF. CDR3 coding DNA: TGTGCCAGCAGCCCGAGCAAGAGCTCCTACAATGAGCAGTTCTTC.

This clone has a handful of counts. V is TRBV6-5 and J is TRBJ1-1; 9 nucleotides agree with TRBD1. The CDR3 consists of 14 residues. CDR1 is MNHEY and CDR2 is SVGAGI in the germline V gene. The V and J ends lost 0 bases and 10 bases, in that order; junction bases with no gene match: 6. CDR3 DNA: TGTGCCAGCAGTTACTCGAGCAGACAGGGGGGAGCTTTCTTT. It is translated as CASSYSSRQGGAFF.

The chain carries TRBV6-5 and TRBJ2-3, with D unresolved. Trimming removed 6 bases from V and 6 bases from J, with 13 bases in between. The CDR3 contains 13 residues. Germline CDR1 reads MNHEY; CDR2 reads SVGAGI. The CDR3 is CASRLSLTDTQYF. In DNA form, the CDR3 reads TGTGCCAGCAGGTTATCCTTGACGGATACGCAGTATTTT.

The CDR3 region is CASRLPGQGTDEQYF. The CDR3, as DNA: TGTGCCAGCAGGTTGCCGGGACAGGGGACCGACGAGCAGTACTTC. The rearrangement uses TRBV9 and TRBJ2-7; 10 nucleotides agree with TRBD1. V was clipped by 5 bases and J by 5 bases; unmatched bases: 10. Germline V gene lookup returns CDR1 SGDLS and CDR2 YYNGEE. The CDR3 length is 15 residues.

There are a few counts of this clone. The V gene is TRBV19, the J gene TRBJ2-2, with D perhaps matching TRBD2 (6 bases). Looked up from germline, CDR1 is LNHDA and CDR2 is SQIVND (reference sequence). The CDR3 contains 16 residues. The V and J ends lost 3 bases and 4 bases respectively, with 15 bases between them. CDR3 in amino acids: CASSIPTGTGTGELFF. CDR3 nucleotides: TGTGCCAGTAGTATCCCCACGGGGACTGGCACCGGGGAGCTGTTTTTT.

The chain is built from TRBV6-6 and TRBJ1-4; D may be TRBD1 (5 bases). There are 15 residues in the CDR3. Per germline, CDR1 MNHNY and CDR2 SVGAGI (reference sequence). Trimming shortened V by 5 bases and J by 3 bases, and 13 bases separated the two germline ends. CDR3 nucleotide sequence: TGTGCCAGCAGTGATACAGGTCGTGCTAATGAAAAACTGTTTTTT. Its translation is CASSDTGRANEKLFF.

This chain joins TRBV2 and TRBJ2-5, with D tentatively TRBD2 (6 bases). The CDR3 has 12 amino acids. The V and J ends lost 5 bases and 10 bases respectively, with 14 bases between them. Germline V gene data show CDR1 as SNHLY and CDR2 as FYNNEI. CDR3 coding DNA: TGTGCCAGCAGTTTGGGGGGTAGTGGCCAGTACTTC. It encodes CASSLGGSGQYF.

The J gene is TRBJ2-2, the V gene TRBV9, with D hard to call. Deletions cut 5 bases from V and 6 bases from J, with 14 bases between. The CDR3 covers 14 residues. The germline CDR1 and CDR2 sequences are SGDLS and YYNGEE. The CDR3 DNA reads TGTGCCAGCAGTAAAACCGGGCAGCCCGGGGAGCTGTTTTTT. Translating it yields CASSKTGQPGELFF.

This chain connects TRBV7-2 to TRBJ2-5; D not resolved. V was cut by 0 bases and J by 5 bases, with 4 bases left in between. CDR3 length: 12 amino acids. Germline values: CDR1 SGHTA, CDR2 FQGNSA. The CDR3 loop reads CASSLAGETQYF. CDR3 sequence (DNA): TGTGCCAGCAGCTTAGCTGGGGAGACCCAGTACTTC.

The chain has TRBV6-5 and TRBJ1-3; no clear D gene. The V gene's germline CDR1 is MNHEY and CDR2 SVGAGI. Trimming took 5 bases from V and 3 from J, leaving 2 bases between them. This CDR3 has 11 residues. The CDR3 region has the DNA TGTGCCAGCAGTCTTGGAAACACCATATATTTT. Encoded protein: CASSLGNTIYF.

The V gene is TRBV19, the J gene TRBJ2-7; 8 bases are shared with TRBD1. J lost 3 bases, V lost 1 base, and 5 bases had no gene match. There are 15 residues in the CDR3. CDR1 LNHDA and CDR2 SQIVND come from the germline V gene (reference sequence). CDR3 in amino acids: CASSIVGTGDYEQYF. CDR3 sequence (DNA): TGTGCCAGTAGTATAGTGGGGACAGGAGACTACGAGCAGTACTTC.

A single count supports this clone. V is TRBV19 and J is TRBJ1-3; no definite D call. The CDR3 length is 14 residues. Per the germline V gene, CDR1 is LNHDA and CDR2 is SQIVND (reference sequence). The V end lost 3 bases, the J end lost 1 base, and 7 bases lay between the germline ends. This CDR3 is CASSISGSGNTIYF. The CDR3, as DNA: TGTGCCAGTAGTATCAGCGGTTCTGGAAACACCATATATTTT.

This clone was recorded once. The chain is built from TRBV4-3 and TRBJ2-1; 10 bases agree with TRBD2. Germline loops: CDR1 LGHNA, CDR2 YSLEER. Trimming cost V 2 bases and J 9 bases; bases outside gene matches: 4. CDR3 length equals 14 residues. CDR3 nucleotide sequence: TGCGCCAGCAGCCAACTAGCGGGAGTCGGTGAGCAGTTCTTC. Its protein is CASSQLAGVGEQFF.

J is TRBJ1-2 and V is TRBV1. TRBV1 represents a pseudogene. The CDR3 is 16 amino acids. CDR3 amino acids: CTSSQDGGRSNYGYTF. The CDR3 bases are TGCACCAGCAGCCAAGACGGGGGCCGCTCTAACTATGGCTACACCTTC.

This chain links TRBV9 with TRBJ2-1; 8 bases agree with TRBD2. The CDR3 totals 16 residues. Unmatched junction bases numbered 7, after V lost 0 bases and J lost 5 bases. Germline-derived CDR1 and CDR2 are SGDLS and YYNGEE. The CDR3 sequence is CASSVEGTRGNNEQFF. Here the CDR3 DNA reads TGTGCCAGCAGCGTAGAGGGGACTAGGGGCAACAATGAGCAGTTCTTC. The complete variable domain, with remaining parts taken from reference TRBV9 and TRBJ2-1, reads DSGVTQTPKHLITATGQRVTLRCSPRSGDLSVYWYQQSLDQGLQFLIQYYNGEERAKGNILERFSAQQFPDLHSELNLSSLELGDSALYFCASSVEGTRGNNEQFFGPGTRLTVL.

The chain carries TRBV5-1 and TRBJ2-2; the D gene could be TRBD1 or TRBD2 (5 bases each). CDR1 is SGHRS, CDR2 YFSETQ, per germline. Trimming took off 0 bases at V and 4 bases at J, with 10 bases between the two ends. This CDR3 spans 15 amino acids. CDR3 sequence (DNA): TGCGCCAGCAGCTTGGTAGGGGAGAGCACCGGGGAGCTGTTTTTT. Translation: CASSLVGESTGELFF. Filled out from reference TRBV5-1 and TRBJ2-2, the complete variable domain reads KAGVTQTPRYLIKTRGQQVTLSCSPISGHRSVSWYQQTPGQGLQFLFEYFSETQRNKGNFPGRFSGRQFSNSRSEMNVSTLELGDSALYLCASSLVGESTGELFFGEGSRLTVL.

V usage is TRBV7-9 and J usage is TRBJ1-5; no clear D. Germline V gene lookup returns CDR1 SEHNR and CDR2 FQNEAQ (reference sequence). Between the trimmed V and J ends, which lost 4 bases and 6 bases, there was a span of 10 bases. CDR3 length: 13 amino acids. In DNA, the CDR3 is TGTGCCAGCAGCTCCCTTGAGGGTCAGCCCCAGCATTTT. This codes for CASSSLEGQPQHF.

The rearrangement links TRBV2 to TRBJ2-3, with D possibly TRBD2 on 6 matching bases. Germline CDR1 SNHLY, CDR2 FYNNEI. V was clipped by 6 bases and J by 1 base, with 11 bases between them. The CDR3 loop spans 14 amino acids. The DNA of the CDR3 is TGTGCCAGCAGCGAGAGCGGGCGCACAGATACGCAGTATTTT. Translated: CASSESGRTDTQYF.

The rearrangement uses TRBV7-2 and TRBJ1-4, with D unresolved. The CDR3 sequence is 15 residues long. Germline CDR1 SGHTA, CDR2 FQGNSA. Trimming stripped 0 bases from V and 8 bases from J, with 13 bases between. The CDR3 loop is CASSLASTQREKLFF. The CDR3 DNA reads as TGTGCCAGCAGCTTAGCATCAACCCAAAGAGAAAAACTGTTTTTT. The whole variable domain, filled in from reference TRBV7-2 and TRBJ1-4, reads GAGVSQSPSNKVTEKGKDVELRCDPISGHTALYWYRQSLGQGLEFLIYFQGNSAPDKSGLPSDRFSAERTGGSVSTLTIQRTQQEDSAVYLCASSLASTQREKLFFGSGTQLSVL.

This sequence joins TRBV6-5 and TRBJ2-1; D is unclear. The CDR3 has 11 amino acids. Germline V lookup: CDR1 MNHEY, CDR2 SVGAGI. CDR3 nucleotides: TGTGCGGTGGGTTCGGGCAATGAGCAGTTCTTC. Translation gives CAVGSGNEQFF.

This rearrangement joins TRBV2 to TRBJ1-2, with unresolved D. Germline lookup yields CDR1 SNHLY and CDR2 FYNNEI. V dropped 3 bases and J dropped 8 bases, with 10 bases sitting between them. CDR3 length: 12 residues. The CDR3 sequence: CASSELVGGYTF. The CDR3 nucleotides read TGTGCCAGCAGTGAGTTGGTAGGGGGCTACACCTTC.

This rearrangement joins TRBV7-8 to TRBJ2-7, with TRBD1 matching 7 bases. Germline CDR1 and CDR2: SGHVS and FQNEAQ. The CDR3 is 18 residues long. J gave up 0 bases and V 6 bases, and 17 bases lay outside the gene matches. CDR3 nucleotides: TGTGCCAGCAGTTTGGATAGGACAGGTCCTCGAAGCTCCTACGAGCAGTACTTC. Translation: CASSLDRTGPRSSYEQYF.

The chain has TRBV4-3 and TRBJ2-1; 13 bases align to TRBD2. Germline V gene sequence: CDR1 LGHNA, CDR2 YSLEER. This CDR3 is 15 amino acids long. V trimming: 4 bases; J trimming: 10 bases; junction bases outside the gene matches: 7. Here the CDR3 reads CASSPVGTSGTEQFF. The CDR3 DNA reads as TGCGCCAGCAGCCCCGTTGGGACTAGCGGGACAGAGCAGTTCTTC.

The chain links TRBV5-1 to TRBJ2-1, with 10 bases matching TRBD2. Germline V lookup: CDR1 SGHRS, CDR2 YFSETQ. The CDR3 is made up of 15 amino acids. J was trimmed by 2 bases and V by 4 bases; bases with no gene match: 3. The CDR3 bases are TGCGCCAGCAGCGCCACTAGCGGGGCCTACAATGAGCAGTTCTTC. Its translation is CASSATSGAYNEQFF.

The genes are TRBV4-2 and TRBJ2-2; D unclear. The CDR3 totals 16 residues. V was pared by 2 bases and J by 1 base, with 11 bases between. The germline CDR1 and CDR2 sequences are LGHNA and YNFKEQ. The CDR3 sequence: CASSQLTRGNTGELFF. DNA for the CDR3: TGTGCCAGCAGCCAACTAACTCGCGGGAACACCGGGGAGCTGTTTTTT.

About this clone itself: At one boundary the junction diverges from the germline segment, which might be a read error. This chain connects TRBV4-1 to TRBJ2-1; perhaps TRBD1 as D (6 bases). Germline V CDR1 and CDR2: MGHRA, YSYEKL. The CDR3 loop spans 16 amino acids. CDR3 nucleotide sequence: TGCGCCAGCAGCCAAGTGGGGGCCTTTTCCTACAATGAACAGTTCTTC. Translated, it gives CASSQVGAFSYNEQFF.